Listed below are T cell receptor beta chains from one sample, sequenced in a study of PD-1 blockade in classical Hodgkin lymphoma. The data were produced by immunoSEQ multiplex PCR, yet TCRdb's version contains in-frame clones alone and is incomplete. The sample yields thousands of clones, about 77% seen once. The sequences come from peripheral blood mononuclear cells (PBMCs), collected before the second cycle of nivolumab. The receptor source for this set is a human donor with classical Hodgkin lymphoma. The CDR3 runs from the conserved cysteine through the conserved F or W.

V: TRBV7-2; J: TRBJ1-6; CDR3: CASSLASSLRVSPLHF
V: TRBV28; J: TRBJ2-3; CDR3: CASSLGGTSVTQYF
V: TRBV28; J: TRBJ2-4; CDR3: CASGLAGGNIQYF
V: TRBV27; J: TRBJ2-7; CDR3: CASSARRTYEQYF
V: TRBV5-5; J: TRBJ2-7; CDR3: CASSTGTGRYEQYF
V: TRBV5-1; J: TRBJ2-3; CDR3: CASSLGDTTDTQYF
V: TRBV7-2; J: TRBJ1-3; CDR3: CASSFTGGSGNTIYF
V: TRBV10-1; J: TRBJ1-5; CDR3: CAWTEDSNQPQHF
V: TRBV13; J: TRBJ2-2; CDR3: CATRETNTGELFF
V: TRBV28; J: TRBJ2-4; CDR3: CAISGQLDIQYF
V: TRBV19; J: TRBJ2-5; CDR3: CASSPGFRIQETQYF
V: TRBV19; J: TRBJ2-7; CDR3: CASSGGTGRTYEQYF
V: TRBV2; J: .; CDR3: CASRHGSATYEQYF
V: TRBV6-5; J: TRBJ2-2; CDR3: CASSYLGGLTGELFF